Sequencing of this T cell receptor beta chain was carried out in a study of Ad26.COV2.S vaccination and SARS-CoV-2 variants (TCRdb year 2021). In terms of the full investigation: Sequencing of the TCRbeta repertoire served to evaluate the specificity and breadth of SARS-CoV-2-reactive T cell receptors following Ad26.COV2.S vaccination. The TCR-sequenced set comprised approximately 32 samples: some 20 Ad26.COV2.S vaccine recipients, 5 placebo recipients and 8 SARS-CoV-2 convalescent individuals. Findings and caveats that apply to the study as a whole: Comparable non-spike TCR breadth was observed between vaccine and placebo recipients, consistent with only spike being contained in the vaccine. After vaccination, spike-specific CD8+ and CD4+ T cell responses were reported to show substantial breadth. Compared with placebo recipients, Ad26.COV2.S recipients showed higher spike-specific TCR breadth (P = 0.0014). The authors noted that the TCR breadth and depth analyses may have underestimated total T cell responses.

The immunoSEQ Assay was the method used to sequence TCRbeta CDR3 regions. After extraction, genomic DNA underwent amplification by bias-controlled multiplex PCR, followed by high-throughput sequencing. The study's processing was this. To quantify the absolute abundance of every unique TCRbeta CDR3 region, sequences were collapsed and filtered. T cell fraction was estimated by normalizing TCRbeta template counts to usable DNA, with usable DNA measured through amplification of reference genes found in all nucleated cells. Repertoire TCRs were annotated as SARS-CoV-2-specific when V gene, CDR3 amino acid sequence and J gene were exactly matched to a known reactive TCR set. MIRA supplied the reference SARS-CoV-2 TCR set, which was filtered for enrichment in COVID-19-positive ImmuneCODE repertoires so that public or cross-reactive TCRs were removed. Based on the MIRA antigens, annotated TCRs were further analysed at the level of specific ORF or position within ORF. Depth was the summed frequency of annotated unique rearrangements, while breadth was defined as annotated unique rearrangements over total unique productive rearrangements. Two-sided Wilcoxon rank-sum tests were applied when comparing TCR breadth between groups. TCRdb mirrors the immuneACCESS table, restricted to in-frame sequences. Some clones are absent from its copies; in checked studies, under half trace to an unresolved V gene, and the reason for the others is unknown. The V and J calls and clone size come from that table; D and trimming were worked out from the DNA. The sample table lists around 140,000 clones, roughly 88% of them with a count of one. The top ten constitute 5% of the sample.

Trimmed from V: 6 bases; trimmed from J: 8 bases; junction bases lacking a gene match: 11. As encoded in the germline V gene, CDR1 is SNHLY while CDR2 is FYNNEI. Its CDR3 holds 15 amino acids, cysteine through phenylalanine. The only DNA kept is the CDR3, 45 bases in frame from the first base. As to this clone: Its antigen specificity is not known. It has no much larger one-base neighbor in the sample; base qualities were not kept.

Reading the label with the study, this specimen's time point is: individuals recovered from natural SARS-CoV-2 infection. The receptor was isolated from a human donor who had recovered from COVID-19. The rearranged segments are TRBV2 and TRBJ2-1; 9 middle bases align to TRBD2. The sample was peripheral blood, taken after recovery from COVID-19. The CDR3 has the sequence CASRTGRGGRDEQFF. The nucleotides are TGTGCCAGCAGGACTGGGCGGGGGGGCCGCGATGAGCAGTTCTTC.